This TCR beta chain comes out of a study of metastatic and nonmetastatic thyroid tumors. As for the study in general: Repertoire data that came from the blood and tumor or nodule tissue of malignant and benign thyroid patients were compared.

Per the authors' pipeline: Built for papillary thyroid cancer, a distant-metastasis classifier drew on CDR3 differences across clinicopathological groups. TCRdb re-analyzed the PCR reads using MiXCR. TCRdb, rather than the study authors, made the V and J calls. The data contain 22,000 or so clones, 9.5% to 13% of them singletons. Many counts were recorded for this clone. This sample also contains other DNA sequences that code for the same CDR3. Before thyroid surgery, none of the patients had received any treatment. Germline V gene data show CDR1 as MGHRA and CDR2 as YSYEKL. With 0 bases clipped from V and 5 bases from J, the junction kept 8 bases outside the gene matches. The CDR3 has 17 residues.

The clonotype comes from a female donor with papillary thyroid cancer or a benign thyroid nodule (not recorded which). Some clones in this sample may be carry-over from other donors' samples. The rearrangement joins TRBV4-1 to TRBJ2-7; 12 bases agree with TRBD1. The source material was blood. CDR3 residues: CASSQDRYRDRGHEQYF. In DNA form, the CDR3 reads TGCGCCAGCAGCCAAGACCGGTACCGGGACAGGGGGCACGAGCAGTACTTC.